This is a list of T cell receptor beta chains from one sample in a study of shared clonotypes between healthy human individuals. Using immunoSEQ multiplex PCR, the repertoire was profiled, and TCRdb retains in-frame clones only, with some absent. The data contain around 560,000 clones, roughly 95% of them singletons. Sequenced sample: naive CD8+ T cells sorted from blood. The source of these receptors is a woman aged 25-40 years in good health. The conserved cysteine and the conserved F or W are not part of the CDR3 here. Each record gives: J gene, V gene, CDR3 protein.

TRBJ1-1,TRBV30,AWIHSEAEAF
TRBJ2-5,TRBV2,ASLRGAGVQETQY
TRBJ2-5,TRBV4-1,ASSRIALGPQY
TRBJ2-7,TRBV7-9,ASSFRDSPYEQY
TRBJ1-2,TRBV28,ASSLLGTRGGYT
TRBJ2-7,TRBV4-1,ASSQEASGTDIFYEQY
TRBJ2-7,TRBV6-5,ASSYGTSGNSYEQY
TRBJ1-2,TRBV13,ASSLEFRRLAGYT
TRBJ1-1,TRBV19,ASSPGPTNTEAF
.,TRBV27,ASSFRGSSYEQY
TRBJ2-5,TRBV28,ASSFLGQGAETQY
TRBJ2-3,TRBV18,ASSPRDGSTDTQY
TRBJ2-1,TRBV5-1,ASSLGGTSRDEQF
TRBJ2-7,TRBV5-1,ASSPLDRNGYEQY
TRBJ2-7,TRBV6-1,ASSEGGQGSLYEQY
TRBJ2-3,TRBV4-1,ASSQDGAEDTQY
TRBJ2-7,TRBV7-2,ASSSPLEREWDEQY
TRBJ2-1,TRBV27,ASSPDRYNEQF
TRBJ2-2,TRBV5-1,ASSLVSDMAGELF
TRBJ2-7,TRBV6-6,ASSYSGGTYEQY
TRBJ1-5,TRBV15,ATSSALTGPNQPQH
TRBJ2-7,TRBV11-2,ASSPRGYEQY
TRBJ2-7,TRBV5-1,ASSLGGYEQY
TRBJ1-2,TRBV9,ASSVSPDYGVRGGGYGYT
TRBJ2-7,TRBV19,ASSSASGRTYEQY
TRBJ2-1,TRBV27,ASSPILAGGPNEQF
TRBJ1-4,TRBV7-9,ASSLASGGPI
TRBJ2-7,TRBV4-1,ASSHLRDATYEQY
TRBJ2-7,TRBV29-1,SVERERDEQY
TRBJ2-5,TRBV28,ASSSTLRTGQETQY
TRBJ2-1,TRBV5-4,ASSFGWGGDEQF
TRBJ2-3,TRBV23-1,ASSHGADTQY
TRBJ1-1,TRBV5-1,ASSFSGLEAF
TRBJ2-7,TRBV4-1,ASSQERISVSSYEQY
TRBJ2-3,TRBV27,ASSSLGTDTQY
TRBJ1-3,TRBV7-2,ASSSSETGRGNTIY
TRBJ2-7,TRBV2,ASSPEIGTSYEQY
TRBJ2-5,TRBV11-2,ASSLHQGPSEQY
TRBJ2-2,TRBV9,ASSVGNTGELF
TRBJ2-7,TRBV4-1,ASSPRSNYEQY
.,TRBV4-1,ASSQETSGTVGSYEQY
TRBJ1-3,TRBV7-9,ASSSPGGTGNTIY
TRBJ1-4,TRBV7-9,ASSLGGDDEKLF
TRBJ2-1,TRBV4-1,ASSPSGGLAGEGVYNEQF
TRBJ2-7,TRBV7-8,ASSLGQGLSYEQY